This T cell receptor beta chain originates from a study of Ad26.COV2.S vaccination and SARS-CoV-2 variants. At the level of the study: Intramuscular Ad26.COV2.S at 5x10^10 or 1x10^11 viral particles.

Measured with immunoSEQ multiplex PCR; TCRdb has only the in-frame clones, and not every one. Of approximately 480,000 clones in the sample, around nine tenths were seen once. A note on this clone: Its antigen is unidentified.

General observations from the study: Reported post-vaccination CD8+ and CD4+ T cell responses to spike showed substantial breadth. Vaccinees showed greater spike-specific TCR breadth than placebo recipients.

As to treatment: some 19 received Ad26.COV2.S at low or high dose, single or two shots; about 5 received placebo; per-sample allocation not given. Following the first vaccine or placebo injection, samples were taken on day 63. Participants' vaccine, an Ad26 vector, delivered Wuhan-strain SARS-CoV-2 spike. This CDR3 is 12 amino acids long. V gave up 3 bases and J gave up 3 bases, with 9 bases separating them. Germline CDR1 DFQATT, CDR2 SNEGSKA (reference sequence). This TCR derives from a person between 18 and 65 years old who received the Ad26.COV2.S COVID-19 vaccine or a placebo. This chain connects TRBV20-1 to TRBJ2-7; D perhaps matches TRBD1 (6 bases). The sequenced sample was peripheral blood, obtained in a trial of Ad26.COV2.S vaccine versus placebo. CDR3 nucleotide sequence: TGCAGTGCTAGTGAGGGGGACTACGAGCAGTACTTC. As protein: CSASEGDYEQYF.